Detailed here is one TCR beta chain. Its antigen remains unidentified. The entry originates in a study of T cell clonotyping in hematopoietic cell transplantation. Findings and limits, study-wide: At the given depth, recipient repertoires were over 97% de novo clonotypes. Broader posttransplant TCR repertoire diversity was predicted by graft donor and pretransplant recipient Inverse Simpson Index values. Pathologically expanded recipient clonotypes increased progressively from day 30 to day 180 as diversity fell.

Recipients were bled about 28 days pretransplant and at posttransplant days 30, 100, 180. Measured with immunoSEQ multiplex PCR; TCRdb has only the in-frame clones, and not every one. Of 13,000 to 15,000 clones in the sample, around 94% were seen once. The CDR3 sequence is 11 residues long. CDR1 is DFQATT, CDR2 SNEGSKA, per germline (reference sequence). The V end was cut by 7 bases, the J end by 2 bases, with 8 bases between. The receptor's source is a male patient in his sixties or seventies who had an allogeneic stem cell transplant from an unrelated donor, so the T cells may come from the graft donor. Some clones in this sample may be carry-over from other donors' samples. The chain couples TRBV20-1 to TRBJ2-5; no clear D. The sequences come from PBMCs, collected 30 days after allogeneic stem cell transplant. CDR3 nucleotides: TGCAGTGTCCCCCGGCAAGAGACCCAGTACTTC. This gives the protein CSVPRQETQYF.